The sequence of this TCR beta chain was determined in a study of T-cell reconstitution after alpha-beta-depleted transplantation in children. Researchers prepared the TCRbeta library using unique molecular identifiers, the study reports. TCRdb fed the PCR reads into MiXCR, producing one record per CDR3 protein. The sample records approximately 390,000 distinct CDR3 sequences, 9.5% to 13% being singletons. This clonotype occurred a few times. V gave up 1 base and J gave up 5 bases, with 12 bases separating them. Germline V gene data show CDR1 as SGHAT and CDR2 as FQDESV (reference sequence). The CDR3 spans 15 residues.

The sequence was obtained from a human donor who donated a stem cell graft to a child with acute myeloid leukemia. The sequencing here drew on PBMCs from the stem cell graft donor, taken from the stem cell graft. The V and J genes are TRBV11-1 and TRBJ2-1; TRBD2 is a possible D gene (5 bases). CDR3 amino acids: CASSLGGIINNEQFF. Here the CDR3 DNA reads TGTGCCAGCAGCTTAGGAGGGATAATTAACAATGAGCAGTTCTTC.